There are many counts of the clone carrying this T cell receptor (beta chain). What it binds is unknown. From germline, CDR1 is SGHTA and CDR2 FQGTGA. V lost 4 bases and J lost 5, with 9 bases in between. The CDR3 runs to 13 residues. This sample is part of a study of CD8 T cells in ankylosing spondylitis. General observations from the study: Within ankylosing spondylitis blood, a TCR beta motif made up of roughly eight highly homologous variants appeared to be characteristic. Those disease-linked clones were CD8+; they were also relatively rare in peripheral blood. There were earlier reports of some motif variants in reactive arthritis synovial fluid and blood. Clones linked to disease were reported to show significant enrichment in matched ankylosing spondylitis synovial fluid.

TCRdb re-derived calls from the 5' RACE reads in MiXCR, one entry per CDR3 protein. The repertoire consists of around 210,000 distinct CDR3 sequences, with over 7% occurring once and the leading ten covering more than 4.5%. The TCR sequence derives from a female donor with ankylosing spondylitis or in good health (not recorded which). Sample: blood, either unsorted or a sorted T cell fraction (not recorded which). The chain links TRBV7-3 to TRBJ2-1; D gene ambiguous. The CDR3 is CASSSPADNEQFF. CDR3 sequence (DNA): TGTGCCAGCAGCTCCCCGGCAGACAATGAGCAGTTCTTC.